The clone carrying this TCR beta chain was found once. Its specificity is not known. The junction departs from germline at one end; a sequencing error may be responsible. CDR1 and CDR2 (germline): SGHRS, YFSETQ. The CDR3 consists of 17 residues. The second PCR ran roughly 7 to 12 cycles with a sample-barcoded 5' primer and J-beta primers. TCRdb redid the calling of the 5' RACE reads with MiXCR, one entry per CDR3 protein. This repertoire shows fewer than 2,000,000 distinct CDR3 sequences, around 36% found once; its top ten account for roughly 10%. This entry is derived from a study of blood T cells in healthy people across ages. Study observations and caveats: Expanded clonotype shifts may have been confounded, as the donors had an unknown CMV status. It was the long-lived donors that had more naive CD4+ cells and higher diversity than aged donors. Per million T cells, the diversity of TCR beta decreased roughly linearly as age advanced.

The V gene is TRBV5-1, the J gene TRBJ2-1; 9 bases are shared with TRBD2. The material sequenced was blood. The source of this sequence is a woman aged 25-40 years in good health. In DNA, the CDR3 is TGCGCCAACAGCTTGAACGCTGGCGGGGGGGGCTACAATGAGCAGTTCTTC. It encodes CANSLNAGGGGYNEQFF.